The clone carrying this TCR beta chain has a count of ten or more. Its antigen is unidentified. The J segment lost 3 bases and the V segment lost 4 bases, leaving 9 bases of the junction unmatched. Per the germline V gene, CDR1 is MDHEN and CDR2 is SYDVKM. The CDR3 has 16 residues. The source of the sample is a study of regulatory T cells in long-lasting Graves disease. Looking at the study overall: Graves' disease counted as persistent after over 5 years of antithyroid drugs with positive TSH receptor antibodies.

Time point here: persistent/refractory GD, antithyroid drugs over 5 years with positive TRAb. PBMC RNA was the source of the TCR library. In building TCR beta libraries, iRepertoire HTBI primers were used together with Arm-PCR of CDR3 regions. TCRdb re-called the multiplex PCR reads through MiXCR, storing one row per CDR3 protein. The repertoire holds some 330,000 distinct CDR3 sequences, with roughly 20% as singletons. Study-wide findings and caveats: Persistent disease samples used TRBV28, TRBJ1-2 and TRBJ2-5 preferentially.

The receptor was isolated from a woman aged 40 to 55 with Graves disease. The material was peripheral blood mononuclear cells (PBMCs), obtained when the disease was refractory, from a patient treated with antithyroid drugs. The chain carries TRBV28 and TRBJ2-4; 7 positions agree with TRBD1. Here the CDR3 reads CASSSRGLWVKNIQYF. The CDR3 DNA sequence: TGTGCCAGCAGTTCCAGGGGGTTGTGGGTCAAAAACATTCAGTACTTC.